This TCR beta chain was obtained from a study of identical twins. Study-level points and caveats: For out-of-frame alpha sequences shared by twins, low generation probability was in excess. Cord blood beta clonotypes present at high abundance carried fewer insertions; no such pattern appeared in memory repertoires.

TCRdb used MiXCR to reprocess the 5' RACE reads, holding one entry per CDR3 protein. The sample includes about 890,000 distinct CDR3 sequences, 9% to 15% seen only once; the top ten take around 1.5%. This clonotype was seen more than once but under ten times. Antigen unknown. These data were also filed under a second study, of yellow fever vaccine responses in identical twins.

This clonotype was sampled from a woman younger than 35 in good health. Input material: PBMCs.

The DNA for the CDR3 is TGCAGTGCTAGAGGCGGGGGGGCCTACAATGAGCAGTTCTTC. Encoded protein: CSARGGGAYNEQFF. The chain recombines TRBV20-1 with TRBJ2-1, with TRBD2 matching over 9 bases. Unmatched junction bases numbered 0, after V lost 1 base and J lost 2 bases. This CDR3 is built from 14 residues. Germline lookup yields CDR1 DFQATT and CDR2 SNEGSKA (reference sequence).